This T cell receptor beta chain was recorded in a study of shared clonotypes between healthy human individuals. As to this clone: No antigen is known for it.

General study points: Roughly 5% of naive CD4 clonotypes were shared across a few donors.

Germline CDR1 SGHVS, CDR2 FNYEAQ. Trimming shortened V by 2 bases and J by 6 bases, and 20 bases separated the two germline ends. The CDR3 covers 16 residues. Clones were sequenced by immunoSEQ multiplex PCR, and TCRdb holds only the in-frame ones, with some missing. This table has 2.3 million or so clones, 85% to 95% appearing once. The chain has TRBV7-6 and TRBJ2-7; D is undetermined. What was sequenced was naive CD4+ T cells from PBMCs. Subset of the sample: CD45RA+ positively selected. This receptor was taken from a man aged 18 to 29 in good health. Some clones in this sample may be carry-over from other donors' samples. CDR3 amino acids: CASSLRITTMGSEQYF. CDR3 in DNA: TGTGCCAGCAGCTTAAGGATCACAACAATGGGGTCCGAGCAGTACTTC.